This TCR beta chain was recorded in a study of shared clonotypes between healthy human individuals. On the study more broadly: The cohort comprised a couple of women and a few men. Their ages spanned 18 to 49 years.

V lost 0 bases to trimming and J lost 10 bases, with 16 bases between them. The germline CDR1 and CDR2 sequences are MNHEY and SVGAGI. The CDR3 totals 15 residues. Generated by immunoSEQ multiplex PCR, the TCRdb table keeps only in-frame clones and is missing some. The table shows about 1.5 million clones, with 95% to 99% occurring only once. Sequenced: naive CD4+ T cells sorted from blood. The subset here: CD45RA+ positively selected. The sequence came from a man aged 25 to 40 in good health. The J gene is TRBJ1-5, the V gene TRBV6-5; unclear D gene. CDR3 protein: CASSYSGPGVGPQHF. Written as DNA, the CDR3 is TGTGCCAGCAGTTACTCTGGACCGGGAGTTGGACCCCAGCATTTT.